This paragraph reports one T cell receptor (beta chain). The antigen remains undetermined. J gave up 7 bases and V 5 bases, and 2 bases lay outside the gene matches. This CDR3 spans 13 amino acids. Germline V lookup: CDR1 LNHDA, CDR2 SQIVND (reference sequence). It was with 60 Vbeta and 13 Jbeta primers that the PCR ran. Profiled with immunoSEQ multiplex PCR; TCRdb holds only in-frame clones, not every one. The sample lists about 140,000 clones; over 70% were seen once. This entry comes from a study of cytomegalovirus exposure and HLA in healthy donors. Study-level findings and limits: HLA restriction was apparent for most CMV-associated TCR beta chains in a later analysis.

The sequenced sample consisted of PBMCs. The chain links TRBV19 to TRBJ1-5, with 10 bases identical to TRBD1. The clonotype was recovered from a man aged 40-49 years in good health and CMV-seronegative. DNA of the CDR3: TGTGCCAGTAGTGGGGACAGGGGACAGCCCCAGCATTTT. Translation: CASSGDRGQPQHF.